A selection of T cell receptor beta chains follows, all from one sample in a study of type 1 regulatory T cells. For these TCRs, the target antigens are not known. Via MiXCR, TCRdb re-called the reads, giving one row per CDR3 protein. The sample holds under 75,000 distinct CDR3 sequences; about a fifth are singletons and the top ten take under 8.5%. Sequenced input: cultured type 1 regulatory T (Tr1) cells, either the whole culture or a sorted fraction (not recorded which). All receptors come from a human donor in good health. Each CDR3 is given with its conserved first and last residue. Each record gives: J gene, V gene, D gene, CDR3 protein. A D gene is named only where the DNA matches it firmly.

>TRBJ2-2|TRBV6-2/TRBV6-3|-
CASSFRDPTLGELFF
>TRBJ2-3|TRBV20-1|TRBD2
CSAGGAGGHTDTQYF
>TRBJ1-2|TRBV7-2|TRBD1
CASSSQGVIYGYTF
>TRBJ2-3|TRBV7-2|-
CASSFGRPIDTQYF
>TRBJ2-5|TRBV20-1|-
CSAYLRETQYF
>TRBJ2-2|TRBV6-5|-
CASSRQVNTGELFF
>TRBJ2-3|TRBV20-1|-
CSARAGAKGTDTQYF
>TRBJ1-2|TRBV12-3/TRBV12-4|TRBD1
CATGQASNYGYTF
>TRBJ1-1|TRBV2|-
CASSLQGMNTEAFF
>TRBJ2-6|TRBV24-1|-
CATSPDGRWANVLTF
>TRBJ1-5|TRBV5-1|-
CASSSGTIDQPQHF
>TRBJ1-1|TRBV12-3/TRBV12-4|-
CASSLVGVEAFF
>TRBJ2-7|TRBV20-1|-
CSAKGKLGYEQYF
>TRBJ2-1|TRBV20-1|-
CSAGGRGGQRNEQFF
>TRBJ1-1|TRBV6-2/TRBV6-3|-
CASRGGPGRSTEAFF
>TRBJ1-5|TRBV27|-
CASRAGALGNQPQHF
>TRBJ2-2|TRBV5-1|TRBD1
CASSLTKSTGQVRELFF
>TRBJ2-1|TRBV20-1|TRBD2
CSASAREGNRNEQFF
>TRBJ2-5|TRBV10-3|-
CAISQFAQETQYF
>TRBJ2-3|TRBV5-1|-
CASSRGADTQYF
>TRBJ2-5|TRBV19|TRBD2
CASSPSISGLAGVTETQYF
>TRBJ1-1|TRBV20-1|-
CSAPGVRGRYTEAFF
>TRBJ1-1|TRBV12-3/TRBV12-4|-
CASSPQWTEAFF
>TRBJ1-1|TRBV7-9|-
CASSLAGPEAFF
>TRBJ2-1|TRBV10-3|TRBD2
CAISGTSGRLVEQFF
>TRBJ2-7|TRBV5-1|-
CASSLGRAEQYF
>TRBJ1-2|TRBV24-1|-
CATSDQARYYGYTF
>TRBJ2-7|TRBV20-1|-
CSARILDSRLEQYF
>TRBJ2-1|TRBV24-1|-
CATSDWTSYNEQFF
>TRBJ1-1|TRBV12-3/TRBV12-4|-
CASSFGPQGNTEAFF
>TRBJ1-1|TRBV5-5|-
CASSVTAGNTEAFF
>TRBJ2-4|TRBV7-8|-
CASSPTLAKNIQYF
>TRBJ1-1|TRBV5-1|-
CASSLDPGDRSEAFF
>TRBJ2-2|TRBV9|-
CASSVSGLTGELFF
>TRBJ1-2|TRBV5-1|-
CASSSDSYGYTF
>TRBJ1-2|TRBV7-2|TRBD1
CASSLYRGYGYTF
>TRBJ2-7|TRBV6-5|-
CASSYSTAPRNSYEQYF
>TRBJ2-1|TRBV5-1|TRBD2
CASSLGLAGVQEQFF
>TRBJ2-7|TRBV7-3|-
CASSVQGQAGYEQYF
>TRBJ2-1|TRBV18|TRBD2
CASSPGGTSGNNEQFF
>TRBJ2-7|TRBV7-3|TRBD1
CAGSLSGGSYEQYF
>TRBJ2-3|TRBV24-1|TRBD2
CATAVAGGRDTQYF
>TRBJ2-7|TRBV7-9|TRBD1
CASSSDRDSYEQYF
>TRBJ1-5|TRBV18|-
CASSSQVSNQPQHF
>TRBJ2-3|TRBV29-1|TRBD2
CSVPGLATDTQYF
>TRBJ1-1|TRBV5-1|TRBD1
CASSLGDRANTEAFF